The 22 T cell receptor beta chains given below trace back to one sample, sequenced in a study of cytomegalovirus exposure and HLA in healthy donors. Use of 60 Vbeta and 13 Jbeta primers characterized the PCR. Here immunoSEQ multiplex PCR was the method, and the copy in TCRdb shows in-frame clones only, minus some. The sample shows 64,000 or so clones, 65% to 70% of them seen only once. The sequencing input was PBMCs. The receptors come from a man aged 35-49 years in good health and CMV-seropositive.

The genes are TRBV10-1 and TRBJ1-2; D gene unclear. In germline, CDR1 is WNHNN, CDR2 SYGVQD (reference sequence). CDR3 length: 15 residues. Trimming took 7 bases from V and 4 from J, leaving 19 bases between them. CDR3: CASNPRAGVIYGYTF. The CDR3 nucleotides read TGCGCCAGCAATCCCCGCGCCGGGGTGATCTATGGCTACACCTTC.

The chain recombines TRBV27 with TRBJ2-2; D is unclear. CDR3 length equals 15 residues. Germline V lookup: CDR1 MNHEY, CDR2 SMNVEV (reference sequence). V dropped 3 bases and J dropped 0 bases, with 8 bases sitting between them. This CDR3 is CASSLLDPNTGELFF. The DNA of the CDR3 is TGTGCCAGCAGTTTGTTAGATCCGAACACCGGGGAGCTGTTTTTT.

The chain couples TRBV9 to TRBJ1-6; possibly TRBD1 for D (6 bases). Trimming removed 3 bases at V and 9 bases at J, with 13 bases between. CDR3 length equals 14 residues. Germline-derived CDR1 and CDR2 are SGDLS and YYNGEE. The CDR3 DNA reads TGTGCCAGCAGCGGGGGACACCCTGTTTCACCCCTCCACTTT. It encodes CASSGGHPVSPLHF.

The gene calls are TRBV7-2 and TRBJ2-2; tentatively, D is TRBD2 (5 bases). The CDR3 is made up of 13 amino acids. Germline CDR1 SGHTA, CDR2 FQGNSA. The V end was cut by 4 bases, the J end by 4 bases, with 7 bases between. This CDR3 is CASSSRVTGELFF. The CDR3 DNA sequence: TGTGCCAGCAGCTCGAGGGTCACCGGGGAGCTGTTTTTT. Variable domain in full (rest from reference TRBV7-2 and TRBJ2-2): GAGVSQSPSNKVTEKGKDVELRCDPISGHTALYWYRQSLGQGLEFLIYFQGNSAPDKSGLPSDRFSAERTGGSVSTLTIQRTQQEDSAVYLCASSSRVTGELFFGEGSRLTVL.

This chain links TRBV9 with TRBJ2-5; 9 bases are shared with TRBD1. Trimming removed 3 bases from V and 5 bases from J; junction bases left unmatched: 8. The CDR3 runs 15 residues. Germline V gene lookup returns CDR1 SGDLS and CDR2 YYNGEE. The CDR3 sequence: CASSEGGQGRETQYF. The DNA of the CDR3 is TGTGCCAGCAGCGAGGGGGGACAGGGACGTGAGACCCAGTACTTC. Full variable domain (remainder filled in from reference TRBV9 and TRBJ2-5): DSGVTQTPKHLITATGQRVTLRCSPRSGDLSVYWYQQSLDQGLQFLIQYYNGEERAKGNILERFSAQQFPDLHSELNLSSLELGDSALYFCASSEGGQGRETQYFGPGTRLLVL.

Here the CDR3 reads CASSLDGGSTDTQYF. Written as DNA, the CDR3 is TGTGCCAGCAGCCTAGACGGGGGGAGCACAGATACGCAGTATTTT. V is TRBV7-2 and J is TRBJ2-3; 7 nucleotides match TRBD2. Looked up from germline, CDR1 is SGHTA and CDR2 is FQGNSA. The V gene end was trimmed by 5 bases and the J gene end by 0 bases; junction bases not matched to a gene: 5. CDR3 size: 15 residues.

This chain links TRBV19 with TRBJ2-2; D is perhaps TRBD1 (5 bases). Per germline, CDR1 LNHDA and CDR2 SQIVND (reference sequence). The CDR3 is 16 amino acids. V was trimmed by 7 bases and J by 1 base, leaving 16 bases between them. CDR3 residues: CASNPLGLENTGELFF. The CDR3 region has the DNA TGTGCCAGTAACCCTTTGGGGCTAGAGAACACCGGGGAGCTGTTTTTT.

J is TRBJ1-1 and V is TRBV30; 8 bases line up with TRBD1. J gave up 1 base and V 3 bases, and 4 bases lay outside the gene matches. The CDR3 is 14 amino acids. CDR1 and CDR2 from the germline V gene are GTSNPN and SVGIG (reference sequence). CDR3 residues: CAWRDTGGNTEAFF. As DNA, the CDR3 is TGTGCCTGGAGGGATACAGGGGGGAACACTGAAGCTTTCTTT. The full variable domain, rest sourced from reference TRBV30 and TRBJ1-1, is SQTIHQWPATLVQPVGSPLSLECTVEGTSNPNLYWYRQAAGRGLQLLFYSVGIGQISSEVPQNLSASRPQDRQFILSSKKLLLSDSGFYLCAWRDTGGNTEAFFGQGTRLTVV.

The V and J genes are TRBV29-1 and TRBJ2-6, with 12 bases that match TRBD1. The germline gives CDR1 SQVTM, CDR2 ANQGSEA. CDR3 length: 16 amino acids. The CDR3 bases are TGCAACTCTACCGGGACAGGGGGCGAGGGGGCCAACGTCCTGACTTTC. Amino acid sequence: CNSTGTGGEGANVLTF.

The chain is built from TRBV15 and TRBJ1-3; D may be TRBD1 (5 bases). CDR1 is LNHNV, CDR2 YYDKDF, per germline (reference sequence). V was shortened by 1 base and J by 0 bases, with 16 bases between the two germline ends. The CDR3 spans 18 residues. The CDR3 DNA is TGTGCCACCAGCAGAGGTTCTGCGGGGACCTACTCTGGAAACACCATATATTTT. Translation gives CATSRGSAGTYSGNTIYF.

The chain is built from TRBV28 and TRBJ1-2; TRBD1 might be the D (6 bases). There are 13 residues in the CDR3. The V and J ends lost 4 bases and 4 bases respectively, with 10 bases between them. Germline V gene sequence: CDR1 MDHEN, CDR2 SYDVKM. The CDR3 loop is CASSSTGPYGYTF. DNA of the CDR3: TGTGCCAGCAGTTCGACAGGTCCCTATGGCTACACCTTC.

The V call is TRBV5-8, the J call TRBJ1-6, with D perhaps TRBD1 (5 bases). Germline assignment: CDR1 SGHTS and CDR2 YDEGEE. The ends were cut back, 3 bases at V and 7 bases at J, with 8 bases in the middle. The CDR3 has 13 residues. The CDR3 nucleotides read TGTGCCAGCAGCTCTGGACACAATTCACCCCTCCACTTT. It translates to CASSSGHNSPLHF.

The chain employs TRBV6-5 and TRBJ1-1; D ambiguous. The V end was cut by 4 bases, the J end by 4 bases, with 16 bases between. The CDR3 totals 15 residues. Germline V gene sequence: CDR1 MNHEY, CDR2 SVGAGI. CDR3 protein: CASSLTPKSSTEAFF. For the CDR3, the DNA is TGTGCCAGCAGTTTGACACCTAAGTCGAGCACTGAAGCTTTCTTT.

This clone was picked up a small number of times. The chain is built from TRBV19 and TRBJ2-6, with D perhaps matching TRBD2 (5 bases). Germline CDR1 is LNHDA and CDR2 is SQIVND (reference sequence). The CDR3 is made up of 15 amino acids. The V end lost 5 bases, the J end lost 1 base, and 9 bases lay between the germline ends. In DNA form, the CDR3 reads TGTGCCAGTAGTGCCCGGGGATCTGGGGCCAACGTCCTGACTTTC. It translates to CASSARGSGANVLTF.

This clone was counted a few times. The rearrangement joins TRBV6-5 to TRBJ1-5; D unresolved. Trimming shortened V by 6 bases and J by 3 bases, and 15 bases separated the two germline ends. This CDR3 has 15 amino acids. Germline CDR1 reads MNHEY; CDR2 reads SVGAGI. The CDR3 nucleotides read TGTGCCAGCAGCCGAAGCGGCGAGAACAATCAGCCCCAGCATTTT. As protein: CASSRSGENNQPQHF.

V is TRBV5-6 and J is TRBJ1-2, with unresolved D. The CDR3 totals 13 residues. The germline V and J ends were trimmed by 1 base and 3 bases, with 7 bases remaining between them. Looked up from germline, CDR1 is SGHDT and CDR2 is YYEEEE. CDR3 sequence (DNA): TGTGCCAGCAGCTTGCGAGCACACTATGGCTACACCTTC. It is translated as CASSLRAHYGYTF.

The V call is TRBV30, the J call TRBJ2-7; no reliable D call. Germline V gives CDR1 GTSNPN, CDR2 SVGIG (reference sequence). The CDR3 is made up of 17 amino acids. The germline V and J ends were trimmed by 0 bases and 2 bases, with 20 bases remaining between them. The CDR3 sequence is CAWSVGDRGRSPYEQYF. The CDR3, as DNA: TGTGCCTGGAGTGTAGGCGATAGAGGTAGATCGCCCTACGAGCAGTACTTC.

The gene calls are TRBV5-1 and TRBJ2-5, with 7 bases lining up with TRBD2. V was clipped by 1 base and J by 5 bases; unmatched bases: 5. Germline-derived CDR1 and CDR2 are SGHRS and YFSETQ. The CDR3 is made up of 14 amino acids. In DNA, the CDR3 is TGCGCCAGCAGCTTGATGGGAGGGGAGGAGACCCAGTACTTC. Its protein product is CASSLMGGEETQYF. The variable domain in full, completed from reference TRBV5-1 and TRBJ2-5, reads KAGVTQTPRYLIKTRGQQVTLSCSPISGHRSVSWYQQTPGQGLQFLFEYFSETQRNKGNFPGRFSGRQFSNSRSEMNVSTLELGDSALYLCASSLMGGEETQYFGPGTRLLVL.

This clone was seen a handful of times. Other DNA sequences of this sample code for an identical CDR3. The V gene is TRBV5-1, the J gene TRBJ1-1, with 7 bases that match TRBD1. CDR3 length equals 13 residues. Germline V CDR1 and CDR2: SGHRS, YFSETQ. The V segment lost 2 bases and the J segment 5 bases; nucleotides outside the gene matches: 3. CDR3 sequence (DNA): TGCGCCAGCAGCTTTCAGGGGGAAACTGAAGCTTTCTTT. Protein sequence: CASSFQGETEAFF.

The chain combines TRBV4-3 with TRBJ1-6, with D hard to call. The germline V and J ends were trimmed by 0 bases and 3 bases, with 6 bases remaining between them. The CDR3 runs to 15 residues. Per germline, CDR1 LGHNA and CDR2 YSLEER. The CDR3 DNA sequence: TGCGCCAGCAGCCAAGATGCAGGCTATAATTCACCCCTCCACTTT. This sequence encodes CASSQDAGYNSPLHF.

V and J are TRBV2 and TRBJ2-7; TRBD2 agrees at 9 bases. Germline V gene sequence: CDR1 SNHLY, CDR2 FYNNEI. Trimming at V came to 5 bases and at J to 4 bases, leaving 0 bases not matched to a gene. The length of the CDR3 is 12 residues. The CDR3 nucleotides are TGTGCCAGCAGTCTAGCGGGGTACGAGCAGTACTTC. Translating gives CASSLAGYEQYF.

V usage is TRBV2 and J usage is TRBJ1-5; a weak D match, TRBD1 (6 bases). CDR1 and CDR2 from the germline V gene are SNHLY and FYNNEI. The CDR3 is 15 amino acids. The V and J ends lost 5 bases and 7 bases respectively, with 18 bases between them. The CDR3 region has the DNA TGTGCCAGCAGTCGAGGCCAGGGGATGGGGCAGCCCCAGCATTTT. It specifies CASSRGQGMGQPQHF.